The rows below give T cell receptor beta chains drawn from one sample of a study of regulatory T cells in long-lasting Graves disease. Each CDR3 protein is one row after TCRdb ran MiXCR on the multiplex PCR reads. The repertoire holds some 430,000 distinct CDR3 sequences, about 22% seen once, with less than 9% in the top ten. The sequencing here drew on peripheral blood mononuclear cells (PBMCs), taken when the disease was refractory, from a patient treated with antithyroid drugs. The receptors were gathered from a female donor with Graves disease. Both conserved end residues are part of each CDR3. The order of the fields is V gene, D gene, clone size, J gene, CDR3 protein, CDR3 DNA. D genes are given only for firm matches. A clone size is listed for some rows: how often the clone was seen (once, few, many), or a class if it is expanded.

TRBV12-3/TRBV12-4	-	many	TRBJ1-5	CASSLRQSNQPQHF	TGTGCCAGCAGTTTAAGGCAGAGCAATCAGCCCCAGCATTTT
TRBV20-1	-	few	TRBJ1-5	CSASPSNQPQHF	TGCAGTGCTAGTCCCAGCAATCAGCCCCAGCATTTT
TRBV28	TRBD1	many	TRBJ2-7	CASRAPTGPFYEQYF	TGTGCCAGCAGAGCCCCGACAGGGCCATTCTACGAGCAGTACTTC
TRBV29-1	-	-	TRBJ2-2	CSVSRRNTGELFF	TGCAGCGTTAGCAGGAGGAACACCGGGGAGCTGTTTTTT
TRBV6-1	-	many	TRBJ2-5	CASNLGETQYF	TGTGCCAGCAACTTGGGGGAGACCCAGTACTTC
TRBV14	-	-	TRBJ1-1	CASSQDPGSTEAFF	TGTGCCAGCAGCCAAGATCCAGGGAGCACTGAAGCTTTCTTT
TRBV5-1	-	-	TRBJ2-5	CASEEGGVLQETQYF	TGCGCCAGCGAAGAAGGGGGAGTTTTACAAGAGACCCAGTACTTC
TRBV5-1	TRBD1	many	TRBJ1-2	CASSFLDRTYGYTF	TGCGCCAGCAGCTTCCTGGACAGGACATATGGCTACACCTTC
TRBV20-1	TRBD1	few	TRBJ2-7	CSASGTGIYEQYF	TGCAGTGCTAGTGGGACAGGGATCTACGAGCAGTACTTC
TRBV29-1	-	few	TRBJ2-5	CSVDKGALTGGETQYF	TGCAGCGTTGACAAGGGGGCGCTTACGGGGGGAGAGACCCAGTACTTC
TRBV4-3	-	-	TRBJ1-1	CASSQETVRTEAFF	TGCGCCAGCAGCCAAGAAACAGTTCGGACTGAAGCTTTCTTT
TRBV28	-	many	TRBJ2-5	CASSFIREAGETQYF	TGTGCCAGCAGCTTCATACGAGAGGCCGGTGAGACCCAGTACTTC
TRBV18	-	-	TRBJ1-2	CASSPFKGSKDGYTF	TGTGCCAGCTCACCTTTTAAAGGGAGCAAGGATGGCTACACCTTC
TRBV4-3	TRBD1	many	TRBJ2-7	CASSQDRGYEQYF	TGTGCCAGCAGCCAAGACAGGGGCTACGAGCAGTACTTC
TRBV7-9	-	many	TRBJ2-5	CASTAPGGPETQYF	TGTGCCAGCACCGCTCCAGGGGGGCCAGAGACCCAGTACTTC
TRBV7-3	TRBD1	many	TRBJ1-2	CASSRTGGAFDYGYTF	TGTGCCAGCAGCCGGACAGGGGGCGCTTTTGACTATGGCTACACCTTC
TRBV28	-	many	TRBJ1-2	CASSLGRNYGYTF	TGTGCCAGCAGCTTGGGACGGAACTATGGCTACACCTTC
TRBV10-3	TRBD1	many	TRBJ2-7	CAISELRDSYEQYF	TGTGCCATCAGTGAGCTCCGGGACAGCTACGAGCAGTACTTC
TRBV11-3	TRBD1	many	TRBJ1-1	CASSLDQGGRQAFF	TGTGCCAGCAGCTTAGACCAGGGGGGAAGACAAGCTTTCTTT
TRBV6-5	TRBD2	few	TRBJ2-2	CASSYDGLAGYTGELFF	TGTGCCAGCAGTTACGACGGACTAGCGGGGTACACCGGGGAGCTGTTTTTT
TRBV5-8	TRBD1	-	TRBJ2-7	CASRLSRDRGFGEQYF	TGTGCCAGCAGACTAAGCCGGGACAGGGGGTTTGGCGAGCAGTACTTC
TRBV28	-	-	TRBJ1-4	CASSPQAGAGEKLFF	TGTGCCAGCAGTCCACAAGCAGGGGCAGGAGAAAAACTGTTTTTT
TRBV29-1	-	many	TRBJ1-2	CSVLEGDYGYTF	TGCAGCGTTCTGGAGGGGGACTATGGCTACACCTTC
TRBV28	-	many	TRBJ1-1	CASSPPRIQNTEAFF	TGTGCCAGCAGTCCCCCGAGAATCCAGAACACTGAAGCTTTCTTT
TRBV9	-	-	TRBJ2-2	CASSASQAYTGELFF	TGTGCCAGCAGCGCATCGCAGGCCTACACCGGGGAGCTGTTTTTT
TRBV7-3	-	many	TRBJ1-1	CASSPGLVNTEAFF	TGTGCCAGCAGCCCCGGACTGGTGAACACTGAAGCTTTCTTT
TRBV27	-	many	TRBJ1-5	CASSLNPYSNQPQHF	TGTGCCAGCAGTTTAAACCCCTATAGCAATCAGCCCCAGCATTTT
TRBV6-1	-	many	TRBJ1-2	CASSDSSGAYGYTF	TGTGCCAGCAGTGACTCCTCCGGGGCCTATGGCTACACCTTC
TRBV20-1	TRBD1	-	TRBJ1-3	CSARGDSSGNTIYF	TGCAGTGCTAGGGGGGACAGCTCTGGAAACACCATATATTTT
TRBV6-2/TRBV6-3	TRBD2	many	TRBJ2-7	CASSYSLAEISYEQYF	TGTGCCAGCAGTTACTCGCTAGCGGAGATCTCCTACGAGCAGTACTTC
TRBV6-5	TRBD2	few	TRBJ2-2	CASSYGDGRVLGELFF	TGTGCCAGCAGTTACGGTGACGGGAGGGTACTCGGGGAGCTGTTTTTT
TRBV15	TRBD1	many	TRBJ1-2	CATWRQGEHGYTF	TGTGCCACCTGGCGACAGGGAGAGCATGGCTACACCTTC
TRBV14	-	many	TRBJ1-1	CASSQELRGTAFF	TGTGCCAGCAGCCAAGAACTAAGGGGTACAGCTTTCTTT
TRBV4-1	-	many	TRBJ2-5	CASSQPLKRRETQYF	TGCGCCAGCAGCCAACCCCTTAAGAGAAGAGAGACCCAGTACTTC
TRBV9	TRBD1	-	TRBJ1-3	CASSTTGDGAGNTIYF	TGTGCCAGCAGCACGACAGGGGACGGGGCTGGAAACACCATATATTTT
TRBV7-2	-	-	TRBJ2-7	CASSSPGDLYEQYF	TGTGCCAGCAGTTCACCCGGGGACCTCTACGAGCAGTACTTC
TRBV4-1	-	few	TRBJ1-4	CASSLTRGQAEKLFF	TGCGCCAGCAGCCTAACCCGGGGGCAAGCGGAAAAACTGTTTTTT
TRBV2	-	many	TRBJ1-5	CASKVLNQPQHF	TGTGCCAGCAAAGTACTAAATCAGCCCCAGCATTTT
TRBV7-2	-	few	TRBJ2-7	CASSLGSPSYEQYF	TGTGCCAGCAGCTTAGGCAGTCCCTCCTACGAGCAGTACTTC
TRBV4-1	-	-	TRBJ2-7	CASSHLTPSGPYEQYF	TGCGCCAGCAGCCACCTGACCCCATCGGGGCCTTACGAGCAGTACTTC
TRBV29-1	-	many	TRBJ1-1	CSVEGGNTEAFF	TGCAGCGTTGAGGGAGGGAACACTGAAGCTTTCTTT
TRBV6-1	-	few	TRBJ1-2	CASSPWQVMTNYGYTF	TGTGCCAGCAGCCCGTGGCAGGTGATGACTAACTATGGCTACACCTTC
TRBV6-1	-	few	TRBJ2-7	CASSHDSPTEQYF	TGTGCCAGCAGCCACGACAGCCCCACCGAGCAGTACTTC
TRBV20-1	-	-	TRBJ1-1	CSASVGAGDTEAFF	TGCAGTGCTAGCGTCGGGGCGGGGGACACTGAAGCTTTCTTT
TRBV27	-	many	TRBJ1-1	CASSLDGYGGNTEAFF	TGTGCCAGCAGTTTAGATGGTTACGGAGGGAACACTGAAGCTTTCTTT
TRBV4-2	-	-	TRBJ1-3	CASSQVPVNTIYF	TGTGCCAGCAGCCAAGTCCCCGTAAACACCATATATTTT
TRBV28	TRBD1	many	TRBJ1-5	CASRAQGGTQPQHF	TGTGCCAGCAGGGCACAGGGGGGGACTCAGCCCCAGCATTTT
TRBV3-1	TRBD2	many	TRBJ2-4	CASSQVLLAGENIQYF	TGTGCCAGCAGCCAGGTCCTTCTAGCGGGAGAAAACATTCAGTACTTC
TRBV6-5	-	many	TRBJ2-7	CASSYPGTPRSYEQYF	TGTGCCAGCAGTTACCCCGGGACGCCGAGAAGCTACGAGCAGTACTTC
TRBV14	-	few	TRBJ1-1	CASSPYRVLNTEAFF	TGTGCCAGCAGCCCTTACAGGGTATTGAACACTGAAGCTTTCTTT
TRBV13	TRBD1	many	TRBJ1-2	CASSLGRQGDHYGYTF	TGTGCCAGCAGCCTTGGAAGACAGGGGGATCACTATGGCTACACCTTC
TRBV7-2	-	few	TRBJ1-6	CASSAIGGDYSPLHF	TGTGCCAGCAGCGCGATAGGGGGGGATTACTCACCCCTCCACTTT
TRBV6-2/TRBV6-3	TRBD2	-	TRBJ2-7	CASSPGRAGGYEQYF	TGTGCCAGCAGCCCCGGGCGAGCGGGAGGGTACGAGCAGTACTTC